The 27 T cell receptor beta chains presented below share a single source sample, sequenced in a study of blood T cell repertoires in COVID-19. Method: immunoSEQ multiplex PCR; TCRdb's copy keeps in-frame clones and lacks some. The sample carries approximately 230,000 clones, 87% recorded once. The specimen sequenced was PBMCs or T cells enriched from blood (not recorded which). These receptors came from a woman aged 25 to 45 with acute COVID-19.

This clone was seen a handful of times. The genes are TRBV4-3 and TRBJ2-3, with 8 bases matching TRBD2. Germline lookup yields CDR1 LGHNA and CDR2 YSLEER. The CDR3 length is 13 residues. V trimming: 1 base; J trimming: 8 bases; junction bases outside the gene matches: 2. The CDR3, as DNA: TGCGCCAGCAGCCAAGGCGGACTAGCTACGCAGTATTTT. Translating it yields CASSQGGLATQYF.

This clone was recorded only once. The CDR3 loop reads CASSPGGLGELFF. The CDR3 coding sequence is TGTGCCAGCAGCCCCGGGGGGCTTGGGGAGCTGTTTTTT. The chain employs TRBV13 and TRBJ2-2; TRBD2 might be the D (7 bases). The length of the CDR3 is 13 residues. Trimming removed 5 bases at V and 8 bases at J, with 12 bases between. Per the germline V gene, CDR1 is PRHDT and CDR2 is FYEKMQ (reference sequence). The full variable domain, completed using reference TRBV13 and TRBJ2-2, is AAGVIQSPRHLIKEKRETATLKCYPIPRHDTVYWYQQGPGQDPQFLISFYEKMQSDKGSIPDRFSAQQFSDYHSELNMSSLELGDSALYFCASSPGGLGELFFGEGSRLTVL.

This rearrangement joins TRBV5-4 to TRBJ1-1, with unresolved D. This CDR3 region has 14 residues. The germline CDR1 and CDR2 sequences are SGHNT and YYREEE (reference sequence). V was trimmed by 0 bases and J by 2 bases, leaving 8 bases between them. CDR3 in DNA: TGTGCCAGCAGCTTGGGGGGAGCTAACACTGAAGCTTTCTTT. Translated: CASSLGGANTEAFF.

The V and J genes are TRBV14 and TRBJ1-3; D remains ambiguous. The V and J ends lost 4 bases and 9 bases respectively, with 10 bases between them. Looked up from germline, CDR1 is SGHDN and CDR2 is FVKESK. This CDR3 has 12 amino acids. CDR3 coding DNA: TGTGCCAGCAGCCCAGATAGAGGCACCATATATTTT. This codes for CASSPDRGTIYF.

The V call is TRBV9, the J call TRBJ1-3; TRBD1 might be the D (6 bases). The CDR3 runs to 17 residues. The germline V gene encodes CDR1 SGDLS and CDR2 YYNGEE. V lost 2 bases and J lost 0, with 15 bases in between. The CDR3 loop is CASSVGPGHSSGNTIYF. The CDR3 DNA sequence: TGTGCCAGCAGCGTGGGCCCGGGACACAGCTCTGGAAACACCATATATTTT.

In its sample, this clone was seen once. The gene calls are TRBV6-5 and TRBJ1-5; no clear D gene. The germline gives CDR1 MNHEY, CDR2 SVGAGI. V lost 6 bases, J lost 4 bases, and 13 bases lay in between. The CDR3 runs 14 residues. The CDR3 sequence: CASRQTGRNQPQHF. DNA for the CDR3: TGTGCCAGCAGACAAACCGGGAGGAATCAGCCCCAGCATTTT.

The chain uses TRBV6-2 or TRBV6-3 and TRBJ2-5, with TRBD1 matching 7 bases. V lost 5 bases and J lost 5; bases outside the gene matches: 11. This CDR3 contains 15 residues. Germline CDR1 and CDR2: MNHEY and SVGEGT. CDR3 in amino acids: CASSPSEGGIETQYF. The CDR3 region has the DNA TGTGCCAGCAGTCCCTCGGAAGGGGGCATCGAGACCCAGTACTTC.

V gene TRBV28 combines with J gene TRBJ2-7, with 8 bases lining up with TRBD1. Unmatched junction bases numbered 7, after V lost 3 bases and J lost 6 bases. Germline V lookup: CDR1 MDHEN, CDR2 SYDVKM. The CDR3 extends over 14 amino acids. The chain's CDR3 is CASSFGVTGGEQYF. CDR3 sequence (DNA): TGTGCCAGCAGTTTCGGTGTTACAGGGGGCGAGCAGTACTTC.

V gene TRBV5-6 combines with J gene TRBJ2-7, with a possible D match to TRBD2 (5 bases). This CDR3 contains 12 residues. V was trimmed by 1 base and J by 7 bases, leaving 9 bases between them. Per the germline V gene, CDR1 is SGHDT and CDR2 is YYEEEE. CDR3 amino acids: CASSLLGGEQYF. For the CDR3, the DNA is TGTGCCAGCAGCTTGTTGGGCGGGGAGCAGTACTTC.

The CDR3 here is CASNRGGKNTGELFF. CDR3 DNA: TGTGCCAGCAACCGGGGGGGTAAGAACACCGGGGAGCTGTTTTTT. This chain connects TRBV2 to TRBJ2-2; 8 positions agree with TRBD2. V gave up 7 bases and J gave up 1 base; unmatched junction bases: 5. CDR1 and CDR2 from the germline V gene are SNHLY and FYNNEI. The CDR3 has 15 residues.

The chain couples TRBV23-1 to TRBJ1-6; D is possibly TRBD1 (6 bases). TRBV23-1 has ORF status, its function being uncertain. V was cut by 0 bases and J by 9 bases, with 12 bases left in between. This CDR3 comprises 15 residues. The CDR3 DNA reads TGCGCCAGCAGTCAATCAAAGGGCAGGGGTTCACCCCTCCACTTT. Translation: CASSQSKGRGSPLHF.

The genes are TRBV18 and TRBJ1-6, with TRBD1 matching 10 bases. The CDR3 consists of 15 residues. Germline lookup yields CDR1 KGHSH and CDR2 LQKENI. V gave up 3 bases and J gave up 6 bases; unmatched junction bases: 2. CDR3 residues: CASSPGTGVNSPLHF. CDR3 sequence (DNA): TGTGCCAGCTCACCCGGGACAGGGGTTAATTCACCCCTCCACTTT.

This chain uses TRBV19 with TRBJ2-3; 11 nucleotides match TRBD2. V lost 3 bases to trimming and J lost 3 bases; unmatched junction nucleotides: 5. Germline V gene lookup returns CDR1 LNHDA and CDR2 SQIVND (reference sequence). The CDR3 covers 16 residues. CDR3 in amino acids: CASSILAGGETDTQYF. CDR3 in DNA: TGTGCCAGTAGTATCCTAGCGGGAGGTGAAACAGATACGCAGTATTTT.

The rearrangement links TRBV4-2 to TRBJ1-2; 8 nucleotides line up with TRBD1. Germline V CDR1 and CDR2: LGHNA, YNFKEQ. The CDR3 spans 15 residues. With 5 bases clipped from V and 2 bases from J, the junction kept 7 bases outside the gene matches. The CDR3 DNA reads TGTGCCAGCAGCAACCCGGGACAGGTCAACTATGGCTACACCTTC. Translating it yields CASSNPGQVNYGYTF.

V is TRBV3-1 (or the pseudogene TRBV3-2) and J is TRBJ1-1; no firm D call. Germline CDR1 is LGHDT and CDR2 is YNNKEL (reference sequence). V was trimmed by 3 bases and J by 1 base, leaving 12 bases between them. This CDR3 has 15 amino acids. CDR3 coding DNA: TGTGCCAGCAGCCATTCCCCGAGGCGGAACACTGAAGCTTTCTTT. As protein: CASSHSPRRNTEAFF.

This CDR3 reads CASTPAGSGGRYGYTF. The DNA of the CDR3 is TGCGCCAGCACCCCGGCGGGGTCAGGGGGTCGATATGGCTACACCTTC. The chain combines TRBV5-1 with TRBJ1-2; 7 bases line up with TRBD1. J was trimmed by 5 bases and V by 6 bases; bases with no gene match: 16. The CDR3 loop spans 16 amino acids. Germline values: CDR1 SGHRS, CDR2 YFSETQ. Full variable domain (missing parts from reference TRBV5-1 and TRBJ1-2): KAGVTQTPRYLIKTRGQQVTLSCSPISGHRSVSWYQQTPGQGLQFLFEYFSETQRNKGNFPGRFSGRQFSNSRSEMNVSTLELGDSALYLCASTPAGSGGRYGYTFGSGTRLTVV.

CDR3 in DNA: TGCAGCGGCAGGCGACAGCTTGAAGCTTTCTTT. This encodes CSGRRQLEAFF. The chain couples TRBV29-1 to TRBJ1-1, with a weak D call TRBD1 (5 bases). The V end lost 7 bases, the J end lost 7 bases, and 13 bases lay between the germline ends. There are 11 residues in the CDR3. Per the germline V gene, CDR1 is SQVTM and CDR2 is ANQGSEA.

This chain uses TRBV19 with TRBJ2-5, with 7 bases matching TRBD2. The germline CDR1 and CDR2 sequences are LNHDA and SQIVND (reference sequence). V was clipped by 3 bases and J by 4 bases; unmatched bases: 11. This CDR3 region has 16 residues. The CDR3 loop reads CASSMSRGGLAETQYF. The CDR3, as DNA: TGTGCCAGTAGTATGAGCCGGGGAGGGTTGGCAGAGACCCAGTACTTC.

The count of this clone is one. V and J are TRBV7-2 and TRBJ2-6, with D perhaps matching TRBD1 (6 bases). The CDR3 extends over 17 amino acids. The V gene lost 5 bases and the J gene lost 0 bases, with 14 bases spanning the gap. Germline assignment: CDR1 SGHTA and CDR2 FQGNSA. Here the CDR3 DNA reads TGTGCCAGCAGCCCTGGGACATTCTTCTCTGGGGCCAACGTCCTGACTTTC. Protein sequence: CASSPGTFFSGANVLTF.

This rearrangement joins TRBV6-2 or TRBV6-3 to TRBJ1-2; 10 positions agree with TRBD1. Per the germline V gene, CDR1 is MNHEY and CDR2 is SVGEGT. The CDR3 totals 15 residues. The V gene end was trimmed by 0 bases and the J gene end by 8 bases; junction bases not matched to a gene: 6. The CDR3 is CASSYSVTGGDGYTF. The CDR3 coding sequence is TGTGCCAGCAGTTACTCGGTGACAGGGGGCGACGGCTACACCTTC.

The V and J genes are TRBV27 and TRBJ2-3; 10 bases line up with TRBD2. The CDR3 runs to 18 residues. CDR1 is MNHEY, CDR2 SMNVEV, per germline (reference sequence). The J segment lost 0 bases and the V segment lost 5 bases, leaving 11 bases of the junction unmatched. CDR3 coding DNA: TGTGCCAGCAGTCTCGATAGCGGGAGGTCCGGGAGCACAGATACGCAGTATTTT. Protein sequence: CASSLDSGRSGSTDTQYF.

This rearrangement joins TRBV7-9 to TRBJ1-4, with unresolved D. CDR1 is SEHNR, CDR2 FQNEAQ, per germline (reference sequence). V lost 4 bases and J 0 bases, leaving 6 bases between the germline ends. The CDR3 has 14 amino acids. CDR3 in amino acids: CASSSLATNEKLFF. The CDR3 DNA follows: TGTGCCAGCAGCTCCCTTGCAACTAATGAAAAACTGTTTTTT.

The chain joins TRBV6-1 to TRBJ2-3; D ambiguous. The germline V gene encodes CDR1 MNHNS and CDR2 SASEGT. The CDR3 extends over 13 amino acids. V lost 3 bases to trimming and J lost 4 bases, with 8 bases between them. In DNA form, the CDR3 reads TGTGCCAGCAGTGACCGAGCCTCAGATACGCAGTATTTT. It encodes CASSDRASDTQYF.

The V and J genes are TRBV7-6 and TRBJ1-2, with D perhaps matching TRBD1 (5 bases). The CDR3 is 18 residues long. CDR1 is SGHVS and CDR2 is FNYEAQ in the germline V gene. V was pared by 4 bases and J by 5 bases, with 26 bases between. The CDR3 nucleotides read TGTGCCAGCAGCTATTCAGAGACTCCGGGACTGAAGATTTATGGCTACACCTTC. This codes for CASSYSETPGLKIYGYTF. Supplemented by reference TRBV7-6 and TRBJ1-2, the full variable domain reads GAGVSQSPRYKVTKRGQDVALRCDPISGHVSLYWYRQALGQGPEFLTYFNYEAQQDKSGLPNDRFSAERPEGSISTLTIQRTEQRDSAMYRCASSYSETPGLKIYGYTFGSGTRLTVV.

The CDR3 protein is CASSLQAGGLDTQYF. DNA of the CDR3: TGCGCCAGCAGCCTACAGGCGGGAGGGCTAGATACGCAGTATTTT. V and J are TRBV4-1 and TRBJ2-3; 9 bases are a match to TRBD2. The length of the CDR3 is 15 residues. The trim removed 4 bases at V and 5 bases at J, leaving 7 bases unmatched. Germline V gene data show CDR1 as MGHRA and CDR2 as YSYEKL.

This clone was observed a single time. The chain combines TRBV29-1 with TRBJ2-1, with D possibly TRBD2 on 6 matching bases. The V end lost 4 bases, the J end lost 0 bases, and 10 bases lay between the germline ends. There are 14 residues in the CDR3. CDR1 and CDR2 from the germline V gene are SQVTM and ANQGSEA. This CDR3 is CSVGGLSSYNEQFF. For the CDR3, the DNA is TGCAGCGTTGGGGGACTCAGCTCCTACAATGAGCAGTTCTTC.

The V call is TRBV5-1, the J call TRBJ2-2; weak D call: TRBD2 (6 bases). This CDR3 has 16 residues. Germline lookup yields CDR1 SGHRS and CDR2 YFSETQ. V gave up 0 bases and J gave up 0 bases, with 9 bases separating them. This chain's CDR3 is CASSLGLGTNTGELFF. The CDR3 nucleotides are TGCGCCAGCAGCTTGGGACTAGGGACGAACACCGGGGAGCTGTTTTTT. Filled out from reference TRBV5-1 and TRBJ2-2, the complete variable domain reads KAGVTQTPRYLIKTRGQQVTLSCSPISGHRSVSWYQQTPGQGLQFLFEYFSETQRNKGNFPGRFSGRQFSNSRSEMNVSTLELGDSALYLCASSLGLGTNTGELFFGEGSRLTVL.